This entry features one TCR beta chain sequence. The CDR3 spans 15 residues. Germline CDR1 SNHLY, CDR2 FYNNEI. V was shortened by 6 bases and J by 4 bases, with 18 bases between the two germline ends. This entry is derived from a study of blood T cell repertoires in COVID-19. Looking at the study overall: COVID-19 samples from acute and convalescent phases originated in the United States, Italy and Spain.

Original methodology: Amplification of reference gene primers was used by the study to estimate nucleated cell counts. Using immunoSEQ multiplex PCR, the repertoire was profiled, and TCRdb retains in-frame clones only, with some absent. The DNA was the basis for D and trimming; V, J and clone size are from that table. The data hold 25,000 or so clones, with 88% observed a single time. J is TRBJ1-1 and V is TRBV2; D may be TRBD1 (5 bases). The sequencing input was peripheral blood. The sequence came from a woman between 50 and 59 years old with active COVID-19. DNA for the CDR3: TGTGCCAGCAGAGGATCGACAGACACTACCACTGAAGCTTTCTTT. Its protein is CASRGSTDTTTEAFF. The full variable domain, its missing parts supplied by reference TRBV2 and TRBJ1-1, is EPEVTQTPSHQVTQMGQEVILRCVPISNHLYFYWYRQILGQKVEFLVSFYNNEISEKSEIFDDQFSVERPDGSNFTLKIRSTKLEDSAMYFCASRGSTDTTTEAFFGQGTRLTVV.